The 26 T cell receptor beta chains in this list originate from one sample, sequenced in a study of cytotoxic CD8 clonotypes in ibrutinib-treated CLL (dated by TCRdb to the early 2020s). The method was the immunoSEQ multiplex PCR assay. TCRdb holds this immuneACCESS table with in-frame rearrangements only. Some clones are missing; in checked studies, unresolved V genes explain under half, and the rest has no known cause. This sample gives approximately 70,000 clones in total; 80% of them show up just once. Around 7.6% of the sample goes to the ten largest clones. The time point label for this specimen denotes: progressive disease on ibrutinib. Sequencing used PBMCs, obtained at disease progression, from a patient treated with ibrutinib. The origin of the receptors is a human donor with chronic lymphocytic leukemia.

The V gene is TRBV29-1, the J gene TRBJ2-3; TRBD2 aligns across 10 bases. The J segment lost 1 base and the V segment lost 4 bases, leaving 5 bases of the junction unmatched. The CDR3 sequence is 15 residues long. In germline, CDR1 is SQVTM, CDR2 ANQGSEA. The CDR3 loop is CSVGAGGWGTDTQYF. CDR3 sequence (DNA): TGCAGCGTTGGAGCGGGAGGGTGGGGCACAGATACGCAGTATTTT.

CDR3: CASLAGPYNEQFF. Here the CDR3 DNA reads TGTGCCAGCCTAGCGGGACCCTACAATGAGCAGTTCTTC. This chain links TRBV10-3 with TRBJ2-1, with 9 bases that match TRBD2. The V segment lost 10 bases and the J segment 2 bases; nucleotides outside the gene matches: 3. Per the germline V gene, CDR1 is ENHRY and CDR2 is SYGVKD. The length of the CDR3 is 13 residues.

This sequence joins TRBV11-3 and TRBJ2-1; perhaps TRBD1 as D (5 bases). Germline V gene data show CDR1 as SGHNT and CDR2 as YENEEA. V lost 5 bases to trimming and J lost 13 bases, with 18 bases between them. This CDR3 has 13 amino acids. The CDR3 protein is CASSANRWGTQFF. The CDR3 nucleotides read TGTGCCAGCAGCGCAAATCGGTGGGGCACTCAGTTCTTC.

This rearrangement joins TRBV13 to TRBJ2-3; 8 bases match TRBD2. The CDR3 loop spans 19 amino acids. The V gene's germline CDR1 is PRHDT and CDR2 FYEKMQ (reference sequence). The ends lost 4 bases at V and 4 bases at J; junction bases unmatched: 19. The CDR3 is CASSYLAGASSGSPDTQYF. The CDR3 region has the DNA TGTGCCAGCAGCTATCTAGCCGGGGCGAGCAGCGGGAGCCCAGATACGCAGTATTTT.

This clone has a single count. J is TRBJ1-1 and V is TRBV9; D is undetermined. Deletions cut 4 bases from V and 6 bases from J, with 16 bases between. Germline lookup yields CDR1 SGDLS and CDR2 YYNGEE. This CDR3 spans 14 amino acids. CDR3 sequence (DNA): TGTGCCAGCAGCCCGGACCCAGAAATCGCTGAAGCTTTCTTT. This sequence encodes CASSPDPEIAEAFF.

Only one count was recorded for this clone. V and J are TRBV25-1 and TRBJ2-3; the match to TRBD2 covers 7 bases. With V trimmed by 4 bases and J by 4 bases, 11 bases remained unmatched. In germline, CDR1 is MGHDK, CDR2 SYGVNS. The CDR3 spans 16 residues. CDR3 residues: CASSGRAGRGADTQYF. The DNA of the CDR3 is TGTGCCAGCAGTGGACGCGCGGGGAGGGGCGCAGATACGCAGTATTTT.

The chain joins TRBV13 to TRBJ2-7; D is unclear. This CDR3 is built from 14 residues. Looked up from germline, CDR1 is PRHDT and CDR2 is FYEKMQ (reference sequence). V was cut by 5 bases and J by 6 bases, with 17 bases left in between. The CDR3 region is CASSPPNRATEQYF. CDR3 bases: TGTGCCAGCAGCCCCCCTAATCGGGCCACCGAGCAGTACTTC.

V is TRBV6-1 and J is TRBJ1-1; unclear D gene. The CDR3 is 14 residues long. V lost 4 bases and J 0 bases, leaving 9 bases between the germline ends. From germline, CDR1 is MNHNS and CDR2 SASEGT. The CDR3 DNA reads as TGTGCCAGCAGTGTCGTCAGCTTGAACACTGAAGCTTTCTTT. It specifies CASSVVSLNTEAFF.

The rearrangement links TRBV29-1 to TRBJ1-1; TRBD1 matches 7 bases. This CDR3 has 13 residues. The V gene's germline CDR1 is SQVTM and CDR2 ANQGSEA. V dropped 5 bases and J dropped 1; count of bases not matched to a gene: 4. This CDR3 reads CSVRQGRNTEAFF. DNA of the CDR3: TGCAGCGTTCGACAGGGTAGGAACACTGAAGCTTTCTTT.

The gene calls are TRBV11-3 and TRBJ2-7; 10 bases fit TRBD1. The CDR3 sequence is 13 residues long. Per germline, CDR1 SGHNT and CDR2 YENEEA. Trimming removed 4 bases from V and 6 bases from J; junction bases left unmatched: 3. CDR3 nucleotide sequence: TGTGCCAGCAGCTCCCGGGACAGGGGCGAGCAGTACTTC. Translation gives CASSSRDRGEQYF.

The V and J genes are TRBV5-6 and TRBJ2-1, with TRBD2 identical over 8 bases. Trimming cost V 0 bases and J 4 bases; bases outside gene matches: 3. This CDR3 region has 15 residues. Germline V lookup: CDR1 SGHDT, CDR2 YYEEEE. CDR3 sequence: CASSLVSGAYNEQFF. The CDR3 nucleotides are TGTGCCAGCAGCTTGGTTAGCGGGGCGTACAATGAGCAGTTCTTC.

The chain carries TRBV19 and TRBJ2-1; D is tentatively TRBD1 or TRBD2 (5 bases each). The length of the CDR3 is 14 residues. The germline V gene has CDR1 LNHDA and CDR2 SQIVND (reference sequence). The ends were cut back, 4 bases at V and 9 bases at J, with 16 bases in the middle. CDR3 DNA sequence: TGTGCCAGTAGTAGGGGACCTAGGAATAGTGAGCAGTTCTTC. Its translation is CASSRGPRNSEQFF.

The V call is TRBV19, the J call TRBJ2-3, with D hard to call. The germline V and J ends were trimmed by 6 bases and 2 bases, with 15 bases remaining between them. The CDR3 loop spans 15 amino acids. Germline V gene lookup returns CDR1 LNHDA and CDR2 SQIVND (reference sequence). The CDR3 bases are TGTGCCAGTAGAGGTAGCAACACCTTCACAGATACGCAGTATTTT. Translation gives CASRGSNTFTDTQYF.

This chain uses TRBV19 with TRBJ1-1; 9 positions agree with TRBD1. The ends lost 5 bases at V and 3 bases at J; junction bases unmatched: 13. Germline-derived CDR1 and CDR2 are LNHDA and SQIVND (reference sequence). The CDR3 spans 17 residues. The CDR3 bases are TGTGCCAGTAGTCGGGGGGGACAGGGAGCTTTGGACACTGAAGCTTTCTTT. Its protein product is CASSRGGQGALDTEAFF.

V gene TRBV2 combines with J gene TRBJ1-1; 9 bases match TRBD1. This CDR3 contains 14 residues. The junction had 8 bases not matched to a gene; V was cut back by 8 bases and J by 4 bases. CDR1 and CDR2 (germline): SNHLY, FYNNEI. The CDR3 is CASGKDRGITEAFF. The CDR3 DNA sequence: TGTGCCAGCGGGAAGGACAGGGGTATCACTGAAGCTTTCTTT.

The genes are TRBV5-1 and TRBJ2-3, with D possibly TRBD1 on 6 matching bases. Germline CDR1 and CDR2: SGHRS and YFSETQ. Trimming stripped 0 bases from V and 2 bases from J, with 16 bases between. This CDR3 spans 17 amino acids. Written as DNA, the CDR3 is TGCGCCAGCAGCTTGGGGTTAACAGGGCTCCTCACAGATACGCAGTATTTT. Residues: CASSLGLTGLLTDTQYF.

This rearrangement joins TRBV6-1 to TRBJ1-1, with 7 bases lining up with TRBD1. CDR3 length: 15 amino acids. The germline V gene encodes CDR1 MNHNS and CDR2 SASEGT. V shed 6 bases, J shed 3 bases, and the junction held 10 bases outside the gene matches. The CDR3 nucleotides are TGTGCCAGCAGCGACAGGGCTTCAGCGGACACTGAAGCTTTCTTT. This codes for CASSDRASADTEAFF.

This chain joins TRBV11-2 and TRBJ2-7; D remains unclear. Deletions cut 4 bases from V and 1 base from J, with 11 bases between. Per germline, CDR1 SGHAT and CDR2 FQNNGV. This CDR3 contains 14 residues. CDR3 protein: CASSSLVGSYEQYF. DNA for the CDR3: TGTGCCAGCAGCTCACTGGTCGGTTCCTACGAGCAGTACTTC.

This clone has more than one count but fewer than ten. This chain connects TRBV2 to TRBJ1-2, with TRBD1 matching 10 bases. From germline, CDR1 is SNHLY and CDR2 FYNNEI. CDR3 length: 14 residues. V lost 5 bases, J lost 4 bases, and 4 bases stayed unmatched. The CDR3 sequence is CASSPTGGGYGYTF. The CDR3 DNA reads as TGTGCCAGCAGTCCGACAGGGGGCGGCTATGGCTACACCTTC.

A few counts support this clone. This chain links TRBV29-1 with TRBJ1-2, with 9 nucleotides matching TRBD1. V was pared by 6 bases and J by 13 bases, with 6 bases of the junction left unmatched. Germline CDR1 reads SQVTM; CDR2 reads ANQGSEA. The CDR3 is made up of 10 amino acids. CDR3 in DNA: TGCAGCGTCGGGACAGGGTTTTCCACCTTC. It encodes CSVGTGFSTF.

CDR3 residues: CASSESTGPGAGYTF. Written as DNA, the CDR3 is TGTGCCAGCAGTGAAAGTACAGGCCCTGGTGCTGGCTACACCTTC. This rearrangement joins TRBV6-1 to TRBJ1-2; D is perhaps TRBD1 (5 bases). Trimming shortened V by 2 bases and J by 7 bases, and 17 bases separated the two germline ends. CDR1 and CDR2 from the germline V gene are MNHNS and SASEGT. This CDR3 spans 15 amino acids.

V is TRBV28 and J is TRBJ2-7; D is uncertain. Germline V gives CDR1 MDHEN, CDR2 SYDVKM. V shed 3 bases and J shed 2 bases, with 14 bases lying between them. The CDR3 loop spans 15 amino acids. The CDR3, as DNA: TGTGCCAGCAGTTTTGCTGCGGTGTACCCCTACGAGCAGTACTTC. This sequence encodes CASSFAAVYPYEQYF.

This clone came up a few times. This chain links TRBV6-5 with TRBJ1-1, with unresolved D. The CDR3 totals 14 residues. V was shortened by 2 bases and J by 0 bases, with 7 bases between the two germline ends. Germline V gene data show CDR1 as MNHEY and CDR2 as SVGAGI. As DNA, the CDR3 is TGTGCCAGCAGTTACCGGGGAATGAACACTGAAGCTTTCTTT. It specifies CASSYRGMNTEAFF.

V is TRBV6-4 and J is TRBJ2-5; TRBD2 agrees at 14 bases. This CDR3 region has 18 residues. J gave up 5 bases and V 2 bases, and 10 bases lay outside the gene matches. CDR1 is MRHNA, CDR2 SNTAGT, per germline. The chain's CDR3 is CASSDPRTSGRFEETQYF. As DNA, the CDR3 is TGTGCCAGCAGTGACCCGCGGACTAGCGGGAGGTTTGAGGAGACCCAGTACTTC.

This chain joins TRBV11-3 and TRBJ2-3; 13 nucleotides match TRBD2. This CDR3 contains 16 residues. V was clipped by 4 bases and J by 1 base; unmatched bases: 2. Germline assignment: CDR1 SGHNT and CDR2 YENEEA. The CDR3: CASSYGLAGGTDTQYF. The CDR3 DNA reads as TGTGCCAGCAGCTATGGACTAGCGGGGGGCACAGATACGCAGTATTTT.

There are a few counts of this clone. The chain couples TRBV2 to TRBJ1-6, with a tentative D call TRBD1 (6 bases). The length of the CDR3 is 14 residues. Deletions cut 4 bases from V and 9 bases from J, with 13 bases between. Germline V gives CDR1 SNHLY, CDR2 FYNNEI. The CDR3 loop reads CASSVSGRGSPLHF. CDR3 coding DNA: TGTGCCAGCAGTGTTTCGGGCAGGGGTTCACCCCTCCACTTT. The full variable domain, completed using reference TRBV2 and TRBJ1-6, is EPEVTQTPSHQVTQMGQEVILRCVPISNHLYFYWYRQILGQKVEFLVSFYNNEISEKSEIFDDQFSVERPDGSNFTLKIRSTKLEDSAMYFCASSVSGRGSPLHFGNGTRLTVT.